This TCR beta chain was observed in a study of shared clonotypes between healthy human individuals. As for the study in general: Used for every donor were three CD4 naive, three CD4 memory, two CD8 naive and one CD8 memory plate.

Overall study findings and caveats: The study found lower generation probabilities in non-shared clonotypes than in those shared by all four donors. Naive CD4 clonotype sharing across several donors was approximately 5%. Though the depth was large, rarefaction showed that sorted-subset sequencing was incomplete.

TCRdb's table, derived via immunoSEQ multiplex PCR, lists solely in-frame clones and lacks some. The table records approximately 710,000 clones, around 90% of them present only once. Concerning this clone itself: Its antigen is undetermined.

The source is a man aged 18 to 30 in good health. Some clones in this sample may be carry-over from other donors' samples. The material sequenced was memory CD8+ T cells from PBMCs. Noted subset: CD45RO+ cells pooled with CCR7-negative TemRA cells.

CDR3 sequence: CASSHSDRGRAGELFF. In DNA, the CDR3 is TGCGCCAGCAGCCACTCCGACAGGGGGAGGGCCGGGGAGCTGTTTTTT. This sequence joins TRBV4-3 and TRBJ2-2; 9 bases match TRBD1. Unmatched junction bases numbered 8, after V lost 3 bases and J lost 6 bases. In germline, CDR1 is LGHNA, CDR2 YSLEER. The CDR3 is 16 amino acids.